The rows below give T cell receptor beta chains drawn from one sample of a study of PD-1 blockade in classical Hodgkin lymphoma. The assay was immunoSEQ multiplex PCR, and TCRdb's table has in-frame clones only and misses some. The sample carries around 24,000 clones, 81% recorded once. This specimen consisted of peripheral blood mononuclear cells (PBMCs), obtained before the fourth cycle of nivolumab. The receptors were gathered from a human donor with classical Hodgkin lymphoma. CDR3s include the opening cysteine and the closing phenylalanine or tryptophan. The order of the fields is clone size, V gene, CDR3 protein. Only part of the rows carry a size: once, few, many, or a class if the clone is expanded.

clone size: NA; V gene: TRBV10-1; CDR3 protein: CASSKRGNSYNEQFF
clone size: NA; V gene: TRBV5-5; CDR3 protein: CASSSGTANVLTF
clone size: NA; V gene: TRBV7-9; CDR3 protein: CASSPLRGYEQYF
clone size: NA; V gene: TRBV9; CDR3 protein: CASSRTGFNSPLHF
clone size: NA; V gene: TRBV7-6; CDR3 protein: CASSLAAQGPEQYF
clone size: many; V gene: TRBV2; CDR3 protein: CASSDSGQTNPRGKQYF
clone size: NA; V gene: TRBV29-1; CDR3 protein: CSVGGVNEKLFF
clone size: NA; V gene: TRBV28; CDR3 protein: CASSPTGWVSAEAFF
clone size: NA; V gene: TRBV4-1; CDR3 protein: CASSQLTSGGPVDSYEQYF
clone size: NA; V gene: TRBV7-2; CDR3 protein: CASSLGQGRDGYTF
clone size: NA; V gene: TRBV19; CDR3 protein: CATATGTSGTDTQYF
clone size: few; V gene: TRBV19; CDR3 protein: CASSKRGSGGEKLFF
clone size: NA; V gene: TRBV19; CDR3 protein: CASSPLAGGLETQYF
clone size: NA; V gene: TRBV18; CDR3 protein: CASSPLHRGALSQPQHF
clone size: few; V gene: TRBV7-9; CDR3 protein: CASSLEGLGLRETQYF
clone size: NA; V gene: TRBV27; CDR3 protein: CASSPSRGPYEQYF
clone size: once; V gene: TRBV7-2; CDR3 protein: CASSLGPVAGHGYTF
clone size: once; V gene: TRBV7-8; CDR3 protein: CASNRERLNTGELFF
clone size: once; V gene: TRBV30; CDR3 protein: CALTTRHDNTEAFF
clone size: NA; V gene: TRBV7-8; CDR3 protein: CASSWTAVPPLGEQYF
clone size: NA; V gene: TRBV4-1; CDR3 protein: CASSQDELYNEQFF
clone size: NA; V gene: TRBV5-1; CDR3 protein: CASSLGRLDGDSPLHF
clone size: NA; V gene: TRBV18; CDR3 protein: CASSPYRDRRLNTEAFF
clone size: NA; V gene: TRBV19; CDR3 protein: CASSIPGAKNIQYF
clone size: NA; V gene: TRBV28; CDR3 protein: CASSRAPSNQPQHF
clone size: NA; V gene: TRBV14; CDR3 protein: CASSPGLAGSTDTQYF
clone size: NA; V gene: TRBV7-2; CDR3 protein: CASSVKRNTEAFF
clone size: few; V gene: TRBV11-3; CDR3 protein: CASSPQGGAGLGKNIQYF
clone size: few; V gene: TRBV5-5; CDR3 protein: CASSLARAGRTDTQYF
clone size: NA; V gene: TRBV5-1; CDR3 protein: CASSLDGVGQGMNTEAFF
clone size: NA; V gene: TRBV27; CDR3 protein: CASSLRLRAGGADTQYF
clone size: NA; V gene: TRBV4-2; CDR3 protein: CASSRGTEAFF
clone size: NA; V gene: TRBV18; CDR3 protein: CASCTDSYEQYF
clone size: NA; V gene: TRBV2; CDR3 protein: CASSYPSGQGYGYTF
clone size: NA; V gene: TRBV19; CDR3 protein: CASSEEGRGYTF
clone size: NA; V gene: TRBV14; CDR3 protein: CASSIDRGTYEQYF
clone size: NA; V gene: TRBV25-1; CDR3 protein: CASSERDTDTQYF
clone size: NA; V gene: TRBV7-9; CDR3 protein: CASSLATSTDTQYF
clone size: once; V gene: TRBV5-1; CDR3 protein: CASSLEVRNSYEQYF
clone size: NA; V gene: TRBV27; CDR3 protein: CASSQRGGGETQYF
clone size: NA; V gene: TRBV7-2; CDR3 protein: CASSLASSQTSGVGANVLTF
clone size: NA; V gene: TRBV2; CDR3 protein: CASSGRERELQETQYF
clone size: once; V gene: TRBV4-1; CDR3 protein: CASSQTGGWDWTEAFF
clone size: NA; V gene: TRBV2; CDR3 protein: CASSEALQGTATEAFF
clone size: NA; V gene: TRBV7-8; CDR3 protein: CASSLDNGPGELFF
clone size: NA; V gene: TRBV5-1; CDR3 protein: CASSLVGDSYNEQFF
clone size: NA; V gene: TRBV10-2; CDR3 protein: CASSSEFTEAFF
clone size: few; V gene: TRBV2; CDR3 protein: CASSVRQSPFFTDTQYF
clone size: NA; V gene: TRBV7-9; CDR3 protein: CASSLQQGQGAGANVLTF
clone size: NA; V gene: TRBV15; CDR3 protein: CATSRDRGRYEQYF
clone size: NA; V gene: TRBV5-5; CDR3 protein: CASSSLGTGGPLSNQPQHF
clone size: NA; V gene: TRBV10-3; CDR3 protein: CAISTTGQPEHEAFF